A selection of T cell receptor beta chains follows, all from one sample in a study of blood T cell repertoires in COVID-19. Profiling relied on immunoSEQ multiplex PCR, and the TCRdb table lists in-frame clones only, not all of them. This sample carries 250,000 or so clones, 84% of them seen once, and the ten largest clones take around 2%. The sequenced sample consisted of peripheral blood. These TCRs come from a man aged 40-55 years who had recovered from COVID-19. The CDR3 runs from the conserved cysteine through the conserved F or W. The D gene is left open where the match is weak. Clone size is stated in some rows and not others, as once, few, many or a class when expanded.

V gene	CDR3 length	clone size	D gene	J gene	CDR3 DNA	CDR3 protein
TRBV9	16	-	TRBD2	TRBJ2-1	TGTGCCAGCAGCGTAGGGAGCGGGAGGGCCCACAATGAGCAGTTCTTC	CASSVGSGRAHNEQFF
TRBV7-9	15	few	-	TRBJ1-1	TGTGCCAGCAGCTCGGGAATTGGCCTTAACACTGAAGCTTTCTTT	CASSSGIGLNTEAFF
TRBV2	16	-	TRBD1	TRBJ1-4	TGTGCCAGCGCAGACAGGGGGCGTTCTTCTAATGAAAAACTGTTTTTT	CASADRGRSSNEKLFF
TRBV3-1/TRBV3-2	12	-	-	TRBJ1-3	TGTGCCAGCAGCCAATACGCCGGCACCATATATTTT	CASSQYAGTIYF
TRBV2	13	-	TRBD1	TRBJ1-5	TGTGCCAGCAGTGAAGCGGACAGGGCGGCCCAGCATTTT	CASSEADRAAQHF
TRBV7-6	16	few	TRBD2	TRBJ2-5	TGTGCCAGCAGCTTGGGGCAGGCGGGAGTGGGGGGGACCCAGTACTTC	CASSLGQAGVGGTQYF
TRBV2	16	-	TRBD1	TRBJ1-1	TGTGCCAGCAGCGCCGGGACAGCTGTCGTAGCCACTGAAGCTTTCTTT	CASSAGTAVVATEAFF
TRBV5-8	16	-	TRBD1	TRBJ1-1	TGTGCCAGCAGCCGACTAGGGGGCCGTCAAGGGACTGAAGCTTTCTTT	CASSRLGGRQGTEAFF
TRBV18	15	-	-	TRBJ2-1	TGTGCCAGCTCACTGGTGGACAGTTCCTACAATGAGCAGTTCTTC	CASSLVDSSYNEQFF
TRBV7-2	17	few	-	TRBJ1-2	TGTGCCAGCAGCCCGCTCCTTGGTGAGGAAGCTAACTATGGCTACACCTTC	CASSPLLGEEANYGYTF
TRBV18	12	-	-	TRBJ1-1	TGTGCCAGTTCCGATTCGGTCACTGAAGCTTTCTTT	CASSDSVTEAFF
TRBV14	14	-	-	TRBJ2-3	TGTGCCAGCAGCCTCAGGTCTCCCGGTAATACGCAGTATTTT	CASSLRSPGNTQYF
TRBV5-1	15	-	TRBD1	TRBJ2-7	TGCGCCAGCAGCTCGACCCAGACAGGGCCCTACGAGCAGTACTTC	CASSSTQTGPYEQYF
TRBV10-3	16	-	TRBD2	TRBJ2-3	TGTGCCATCAGTGAGTCTAGCGGGAGAAGCACAGATACGCAGTATTTT	CAISESSGRSTDTQYF
TRBV3-1/TRBV3-2	14	-	TRBD1	TRBJ2-5	TGTGCCAGCAGCCAGGGGACAGGGGAGGAGACCCAGTACTTC	CASSQGTGEETQYF
TRBV5-5	14	-	-	TRBJ2-7	TGTGCCAGCAGCTTAGGACAAGCATCTTACGAGCAGTACTTC	CASSLGQASYEQYF
TRBV10-3	11	-	-	TRBJ1-1	TGTGCCATCAGTGTGGAGGCTGAAGCTTTCTTT	CAISVEAEAFF
TRBV6-1	17	-	TRBD2	TRBJ2-3	TGTGCCAGCAGTGAAGGGCGCGGGAGCGGCCCTTGGGATACGCAGTATTTT	CASSEGRGSGPWDTQYF
TRBV7-8	15	-	-	TRBJ2-5	TGTGCCAGCAGCTTAGCGGGCCCGTACCAAGAGACCCAGTACTTC	CASSLAGPYQETQYF
TRBV7-2	14	-	-	TRBJ1-3	TGTGCCAGCAGCTCATTAGCGTCTGGAAACACCATATATTTT	CASSSLASGNTIYF
TRBV10-3	16	-	TRBD1	TRBJ2-7	TGTGCCACCGCGGACAGGGATAAGGCTTATGCGTACGAGCAGTACTTC	CATADRDKAYAYEQYF
TRBV20-1	11	-	-	TRBJ1-2	TGCAGTGCGGTCCTTTCTAATGGCTACACCTTC	CSAVLSNGYTF
TRBV4-3	13	-	-	TRBJ2-1	TGCGCCAGCAGCCAAGTAGACGCGGGATTTCGGTTCTTC	CASSQVDAGFRFF
TRBV11-3	12	-	-	TRBJ2-7	TGTGCCAGCAGCCCGTACAGTTCCGAGCAGTACTTC	CASSPYSSEQYF
TRBV18	16	once	TRBD1	TRBJ2-7	TGTGCCAGCTCACCCCATCCATCGGGACAGGGGGGCGAGCAGTACTTC	CASSPHPSGQGGEQYF
TRBV11-3	15	few	TRBD2	TRBJ2-7	TGTGCCAGCAGCTCAATCCGGGGGGGAACCTACGAGCAGTACTTC	CASSSIRGGTYEQYF
TRBV6-5	14	-	TRBD1	TRBJ2-7	TGTGCCAGCAGTTATACGACAGGGTCCTACGAGCAGTACTTC	CASSYTTGSYEQYF
TRBV5-1	13	-	-	TRBJ2-5	TGCGCCAGCAGCGCGACAGTTCGGGAGACCCAGTACTTC	CASSATVRETQYF
TRBV18	15	once	-	TRBJ1-5	TGTGCCAGCTCACCACAAGCAAATAGCAATCAGCCCCAGCATTTT	CASSPQANSNQPQHF
TRBV9	18	-	-	TRBJ1-3	TGTGCCAGCAGCTCCCGACGGGGAGGATTAAGCTCTGGAAACACCATATATTTT	CASSSRRGGLSSGNTIYF
TRBV7-9	19	-	TRBD1	TRBJ1-6	TGTGCCAGCAGCTTAGGCCGCCCCAGACAGGGCTCCTATAATTCACCCCTCCACTTT	CASSLGRPRQGSYNSPLHF
TRBV19	12	-	-	TRBJ2-7	TGTGCCAGTAGGGACATCTACTACGAGCAGTACTTC	CASRDIYYEQYF
TRBV5-4	20	-	TRBD2	TRBJ2-1	TGTGCCAGCAGCTCCCACGGGACTAGCGGGTGGACGATGACTTACAATGAGCAGTTCTTC	CASSSHGTSGWTMTYNEQFF
TRBV7-6	19	-	TRBD1	TRBJ2-3	TGTGCCAGCAGCTTAGGACAGGGGGATTTGCGGGACCCCACAGATACGCAGTATTTT	CASSLGQGDLRDPTDTQYF
TRBV7-2	15	-	-	TRBJ1-1	TGTGCCAGCAGCGCCCAGCCGGGTGGAGGGACTGAAGCTTTCTTT	CASSAQPGGGTEAFF
TRBV5-8	15	-	TRBD1	TRBJ1-1	TGTGCCAGCAGCTATGGACAGGGGGCGAGGATTGAAGCTTTCTTT	CASSYGQGARIEAFF
TRBV5-1	14	-	TRBD2	TRBJ2-7	TGCGCCAGCTCCTCCGGGACTAGCGGTAGCGAGCAGTACTTC	CASSSGTSGSEQYF
TRBV5-1	18	-	TRBD2	TRBJ2-2	TGCGCCAGCAGCCCAAAGCCAGCGGGAGGGATTGGCACCGGGGAGCTGTTTTTT	CASSPKPAGGIGTGELFF
TRBV5-1	14	-	-	TRBJ2-7	TGCGCCAGCAGCCTAGGGACTTCTACCTACGAGCAGTACTTC	CASSLGTSTYEQYF
TRBV10-1	16	few	-	TRBJ1-1	TGCGCCAGCAGTGACTCCACAGGGAAGATGAACACTGAAGCTTTCTTT	CASSDSTGKMNTEAFF
TRBV5-1	13	once	-	TRBJ2-3	TGCGCCAGCAGCTTGAGCGGCACAGATACGCAGTATTTT	CASSLSGTDTQYF
TRBV19	15	-	TRBD1	TRBJ2-3	TGTGCCAGTAGTATAGGACAGGGGGACACAGATACGCAGTATTTT	CASSIGQGDTDTQYF
TRBV6-2/TRBV6-3	16	-	TRBD2	TRBJ2-1	TGTGCCAGCAGTGGACTAGCGGGGGGAACCCACAATGAGCAGTTCTTC	CASSGLAGGTHNEQFF
TRBV18	16	-	TRBD2	TRBJ2-3	TGTGCCAGCTCACGAGGACTAGCGGGAGTCACAGATACGCAGTATTTT	CASSRGLAGVTDTQYF
TRBV29-1	13	-	-	TRBJ1-5	TGCAGCGTTGTTGGGGGGACGGGCCAGCCCCAGCATTTT	CSVVGGTGQPQHF
TRBV11-3	16	-	-	TRBJ1-4	TGTGCCAGCAGCTTAGGGTTTTCCGCGGCGAATGAAAAACTGTTTTTT	CASSLGFSAANEKLFF
TRBV30	12	-	-	TRBJ1-4	TGTGCCTGGGGCAGGGTGAGAGAAAAACTGTTTTTT	CAWGRVREKLFF
TRBV27	17	-	TRBD1	TRBJ1-5	TGTGCCAGCAGTCCGGGACAGGGCGCCGTTAGCAATCAGCCCCAGCATTTT	CASSPGQGAVSNQPQHF
TRBV16	14	-	-	TRBJ2-3	TGTGCCAGCAGCCAATTGGTAGAGTCAGATACGCAGTATTTT	CASSQLVESDTQYF
TRBV11-3	16	-	TRBD2	TRBJ2-3	TGTGCCAGCAGCTTCCGTCAAGCGGGGGGGCCGAATACGCAGTATTTT	CASSFRQAGGPNTQYF
TRBV6-2/TRBV6-3	15	-	TRBD1	TRBJ1-1	TGTGCCAGCAGGTACCTTATAGGGGGCAGGACTGAAGCTTTCTTT	CASRYLIGGRTEAFF
TRBV27	16	-	-	TRBJ2-3	TGTGCCAGCAGTTCACAACGCCTAGTGCCGACAGATACGCAGTATTTT	CASSSQRLVPTDTQYF
TRBV19	16	-	TRBD2	TRBJ2-7	TGTGCCAGTAGTATTGAGTCCCGCGGGAGTCTCTACGAGCAGTACTTC	CASSIESRGSLYEQYF
TRBV5-1	14	-	-	TRBJ2-6	TGCGCCAGCAGCTTGTGGCTGGGGGCCAACGTCCTGACTTTC	CASSLWLGANVLTF
TRBV2	15	-	-	TRBJ1-6	TGTGCCAGCTCACCTTTGACAGGCGGAAATTCACCCCTCCACTTT	CASSPLTGGNSPLHF
TRBV9	15	once	TRBD2	TRBJ2-3	TGTGCCAGCAGCGTATGGAGCGGGGGGGCAGATACGCAGTATTTT	CASSVWSGGADTQYF